This TCR beta chain was found in a study of beta chain features in type 1 diabetes. Points from the study as a whole: High TCR expression in some cells could lead to their over-representation in cDNA sequencing. Unsettled here was the matter of whether HLA type influences TCRB rearrangement.

To note about this clone: Its antigen is as yet unknown.

The entirety of the isolated RNA underwent reverse transcription, so expressed TCRB transcripts were sequenced. Sequenced by immunoSEQ multiplex PCR; TCRdb stores in-frame clones only, minus some. The sample gives roughly 310,000 clones, 11% of which show up once; about 0.015% is in the top ten. The CDR3 extends over 15 amino acids. Germline loops: CDR1 KGHSH, CDR2 LQKENI. Trimming removed 2 bases from V and 2 bases from J, with 9 bases in between. Sequenced input: naive CD4+ T cells from blood. This TCR came from a woman in her thirties in good health. V usage is TRBV18 and J usage is TRBJ2-2; a weak D match, TRBD1 (6 bases). In DNA form, the CDR3 reads TGTGCCAGCTCACCAGTGGACAGCAACACCGGGGAGCTGTTTTTT. Translation: CASSPVDSNTGELFF. Full variable domain (rest looked up from reference TRBV18 and TRBJ2-2): NAGVMQNPRHLVRRRGQEARLRCSPMKGHSHVYWYRQLPEEGLKFMVYLQKENIIDESGMPKERFSAEFPKEGPSILRIQQVVRGDSAAYFCASSPVDSNTGELFFGEGSRLTVL.